Below, 7 T cell receptor beta chains from the same sample are listed, as sequenced in a study of neurological immune-mediated disorders. TCRdb analysed the 5' RACE reads with MiXCR anew, one entry per CDR3 protein. The table shows about 62,000 distinct CDR3 sequences, with 4.5% to 5.5% occurring only once. Sequencing was performed on PBMCs. The receptors derive from a woman aged 45-60 years with multiple sclerosis.

This clonotype appeared many times. The V call is TRBV20-1, the J call TRBJ1-2; D unresolved. Trimming pared 6 bases from V and 0 bases from J, leaving 8 bases between. CDR1 is DFQATT and CDR2 is SNEGSKA in the germline V gene (reference sequence). This CDR3 has 12 residues. The CDR3 spells CSAEVANYGYTF. The CDR3 nucleotides read TGCAGTGCCGAGGTAGCTAACTATGGCTACACCTTC.

This clonotype was detected ten times or more. A read error may produce the germline difference seen at one junction end. This sequence joins TRBV7-7 and TRBJ2-3; the match to TRBD2 covers 16 bases. Germline V lookup: CDR1 SSHAT, CDR2 FNYEAQ (reference sequence). CDR3 length equals 16 residues. The CDR3 DNA follows: TGTGCTAGCAGCCCCTCCGGGACTAGCGGGGGGGCAGGACAGTATTTT. It yields the protein CASSPSGTSGGAGQYF.

This clonotype was counted at least ten times. This chain uses TRBV11-3 with TRBJ2-7; 8 nucleotides align to TRBD1. Trimming at V came to 5 bases and at J to 1 base, leaving 7 bases not matched to a gene. The CDR3 is 15 residues long. Germline V gene data show CDR1 as SGHNT and CDR2 as YENEEA. The CDR3 region is CASSPAGTGSYEQYF. CDR3 nucleotides: TGTGCCAGCAGCCCTGCCGGGACAGGATCCTACGAGCAGTACTTC.

As regards this clonotype: A much larger clonotype is one base distant, so this may be a read error. The CDR3: CASRFYGQRGTEDFF. The CDR3 nucleotides read TGTGCCAGCAGATTTTATGGACAGCGGGGTACTGAAGATTTCTTT. This chain connects TRBV2 to TRBJ1-1; maybe TRBD1 (6 bases). The CDR3 consists of 15 residues. Germline CDR1 and CDR2: SNHLY and FYNNEI.

This clonotype was recorded many times. The CDR3 is CASKGSNTGELFF. The CDR3 region has the DNA TGTGCCAGCAAGGGGTCTAACACCGGGGAGCTGTTTTTT. J is TRBJ2-2 and V is TRBV6-6; weak D call: TRBD1 (5 bases). V lost 7 bases and J lost 2, with 8 bases in between. The germline V gene encodes CDR1 MNHNY and CDR2 SVGAGI (reference sequence). The CDR3 totals 13 residues.

This clonotype appeared many times. V usage is TRBV6-2 or TRBV6-3 and J usage is TRBJ2-1; perhaps TRBD1 as D (5 bases). There are 14 residues in the CDR3. Trimming removed 0 bases at V and 7 bases at J, with 10 bases between. Germline CDR1 reads MNHEY; CDR2 reads SVGEGT. In DNA form, the CDR3 reads TGTGCCAGCAGTTACTCGACAGTTCTGAATGAGCAGTTCTTC. It codes for CASSYSTVLNEQFF.

This clonotype was observed a single time. This may arise from a read error, as a much more abundant clone is one base away. V gene TRBV7-9 combines with J gene TRBJ1-2; possible D gene TRBD1, 5 bases. V lost 8 bases and J lost 12, with 19 bases in between. This CDR3 is 12 amino acids long. Germline V CDR1 and CDR2: SEHNR, FQNEAQ (reference sequence). The chain's CDR3 is CASLKTAGGHTF. The CDR3 DNA follows: TGTGCCAGCCTCAAGACAGCTGGAGGGCACACCTTC.